This TCR beta chain was identified during a study of cytomegalovirus exposure and HLA in healthy donors. The wider study: Roughly 179 million T cells yielded roughly 120 million unique TCR beta sequences, as an earlier analysis found. Findings of the study overall: More than 150 TCR beta chains were listed as cytomegalovirus-associated. TCR beta sequences numbering 15,000 to 20,000 were associated with HLA alleles at 0.05 false discovery rate in a later analysis.

Of note for this clone: Its specificity is not known.

The PCR employed 60 Vbeta primers together with 13 Jbeta primers. Clones were read by immunoSEQ multiplex PCR, and TCRdb kept only the in-frame ones, dropping some. The sample consists of 150,000 to 200,000 clones, around 77% of them appearing once. The length of the CDR3 is 15 residues. V was shortened by 6 bases and J by 0 bases, with 12 bases between the two germline ends. Germline V gene lookup returns CDR1 SNHLY and CDR2 FYNNEI. This TCR was sampled from a woman in her thirties in good health and CMV-seronegative. V gene TRBV2 combines with J gene TRBJ1-3, with D perhaps TRBD1 (5 bases). The material sequenced was PBMCs. The CDR3 spells CASSARDSSGNTIYF. The CDR3 bases are TGTGCCAGCAGCGCCAGGGATTCCTCTGGAAACACCATATATTTT.